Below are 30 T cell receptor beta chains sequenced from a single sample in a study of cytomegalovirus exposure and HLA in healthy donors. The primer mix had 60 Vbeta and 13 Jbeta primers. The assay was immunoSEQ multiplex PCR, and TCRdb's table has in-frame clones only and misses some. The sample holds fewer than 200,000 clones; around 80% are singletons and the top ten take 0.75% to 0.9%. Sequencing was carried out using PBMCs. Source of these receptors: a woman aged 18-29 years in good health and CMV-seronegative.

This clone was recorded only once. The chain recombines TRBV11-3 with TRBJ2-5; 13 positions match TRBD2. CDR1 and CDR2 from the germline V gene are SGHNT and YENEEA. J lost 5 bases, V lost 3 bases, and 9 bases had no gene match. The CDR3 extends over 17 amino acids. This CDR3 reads CASSFPGTSGIRETQYF. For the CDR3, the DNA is TGTGCCAGCAGCTTCCCCGGGACTAGCGGGATTCGGGAGACCCAGTACTTC.

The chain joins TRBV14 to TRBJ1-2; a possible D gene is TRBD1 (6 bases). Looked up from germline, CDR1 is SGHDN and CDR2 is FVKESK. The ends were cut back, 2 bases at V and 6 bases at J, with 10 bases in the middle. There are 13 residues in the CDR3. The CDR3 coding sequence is TGTGCCAGCAGCCAAAAAACAGGGCATGGCTACACCTTC. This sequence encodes CASSQKTGHGYTF.

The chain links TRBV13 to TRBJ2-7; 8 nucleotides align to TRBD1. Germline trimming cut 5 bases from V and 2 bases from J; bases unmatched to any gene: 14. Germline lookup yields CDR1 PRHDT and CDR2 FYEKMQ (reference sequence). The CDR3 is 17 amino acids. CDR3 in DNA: TGTGCCAGCAGCCGCGACCAGACAGGGGCGATGACCTACGAGCAGTACTTC. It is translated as CASSRDQTGAMTYEQYF.

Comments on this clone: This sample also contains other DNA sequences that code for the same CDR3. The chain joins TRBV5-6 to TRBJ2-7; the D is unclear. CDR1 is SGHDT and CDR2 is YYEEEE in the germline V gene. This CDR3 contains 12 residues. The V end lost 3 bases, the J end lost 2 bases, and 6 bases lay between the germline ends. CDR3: CASSSLAYEQYF. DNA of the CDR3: TGTGCCAGCAGCTCCCTTGCCTACGAGCAGTACTTC. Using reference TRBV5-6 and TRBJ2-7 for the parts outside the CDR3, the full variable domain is DAGVTQSPTHLIKTRGQQVTLRCSPKSGHDTVSWYQQALGQGPQFIFQYYEEEERQRGNFPDRFSGHQFPNYSSELNVNALLLGDSALYLCASSSLAYEQYFGPGTRLTVT.

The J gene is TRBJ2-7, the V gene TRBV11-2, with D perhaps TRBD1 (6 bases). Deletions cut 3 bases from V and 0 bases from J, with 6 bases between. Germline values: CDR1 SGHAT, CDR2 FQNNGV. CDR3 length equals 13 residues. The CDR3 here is CASSLDSSYEQYF. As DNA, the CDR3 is TGTGCCAGCAGCTTGGACAGCTCCTACGAGCAGTACTTC.

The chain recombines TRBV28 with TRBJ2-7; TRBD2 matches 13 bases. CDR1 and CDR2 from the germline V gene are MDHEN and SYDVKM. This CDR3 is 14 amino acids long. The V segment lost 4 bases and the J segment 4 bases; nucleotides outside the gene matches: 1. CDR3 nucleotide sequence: TGTGCCAGCAGTTCGACTAGCGGGAGGTACGAGCAGTACTTC. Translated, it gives CASSSTSGRYEQYF.

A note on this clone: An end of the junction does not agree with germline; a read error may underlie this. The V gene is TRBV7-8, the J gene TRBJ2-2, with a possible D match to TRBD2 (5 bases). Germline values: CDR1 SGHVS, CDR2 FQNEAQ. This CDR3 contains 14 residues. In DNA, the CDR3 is TGTGCCAGCAGCTTAGATCGGGGAGCCGGAGAGCTGTTTTTT. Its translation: CASSLDRGAGELFF.

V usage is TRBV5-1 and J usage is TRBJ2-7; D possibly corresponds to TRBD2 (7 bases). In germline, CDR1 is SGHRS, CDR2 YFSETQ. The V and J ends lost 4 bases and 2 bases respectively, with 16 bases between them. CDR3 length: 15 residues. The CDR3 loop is CASSPGGQTTYEQYF. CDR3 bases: TGCGCCAGCAGCCCGGGGGGCCAAACCACCTACGAGCAGTACTTC.

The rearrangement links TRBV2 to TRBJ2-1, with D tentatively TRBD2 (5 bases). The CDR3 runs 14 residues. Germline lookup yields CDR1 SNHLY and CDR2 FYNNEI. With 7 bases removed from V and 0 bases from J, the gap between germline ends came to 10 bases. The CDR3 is CASKRSYSYNEQFF. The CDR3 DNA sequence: TGTGCCAGCAAGCGGAGTTACTCCTACAATGAGCAGTTCTTC.

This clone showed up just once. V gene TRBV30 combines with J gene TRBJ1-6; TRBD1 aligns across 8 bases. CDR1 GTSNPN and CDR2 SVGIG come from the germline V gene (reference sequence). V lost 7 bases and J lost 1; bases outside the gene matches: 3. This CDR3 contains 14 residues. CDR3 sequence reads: CAFQGASYNSPLHF. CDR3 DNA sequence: TGTGCCTTTCAGGGGGCTTCCTATAATTCACCCCTCCACTTT. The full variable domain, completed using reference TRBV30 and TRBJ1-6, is SQTIHQWPATLVQPVGSPLSLECTVEGTSNPNLYWYRQAAGRGLQLLFYSVGIGQISSEVPQNLSASRPQDRQFILSSKKLLLSDSGFYLCAFQGASYNSPLHFGNGTRLTVT.

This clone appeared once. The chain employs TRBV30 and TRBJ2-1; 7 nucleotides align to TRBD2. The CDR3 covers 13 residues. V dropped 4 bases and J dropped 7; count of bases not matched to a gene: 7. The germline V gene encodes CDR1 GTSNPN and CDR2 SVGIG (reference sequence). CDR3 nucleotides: TGTGCCTGGAACGCGGGAGTTGAAAATGAGCAGTTCTTC. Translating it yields CAWNAGVENEQFF.

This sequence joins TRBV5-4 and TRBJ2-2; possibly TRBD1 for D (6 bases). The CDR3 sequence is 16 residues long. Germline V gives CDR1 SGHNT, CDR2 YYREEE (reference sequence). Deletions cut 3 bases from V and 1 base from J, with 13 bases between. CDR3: CASSSRQALNTGELFF. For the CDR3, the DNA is TGTGCCAGCAGCTCTAGACAGGCCCTGAACACCGGGGAGCTGTTTTTT.

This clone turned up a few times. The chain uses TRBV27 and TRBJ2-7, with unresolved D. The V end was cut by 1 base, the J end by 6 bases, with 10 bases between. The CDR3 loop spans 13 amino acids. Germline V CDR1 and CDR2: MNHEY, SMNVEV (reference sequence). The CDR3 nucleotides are TGTGCCAGCAGTTTATGGCAGGATGGCGAGCAGTACTTC. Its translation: CASSLWQDGEQYF.

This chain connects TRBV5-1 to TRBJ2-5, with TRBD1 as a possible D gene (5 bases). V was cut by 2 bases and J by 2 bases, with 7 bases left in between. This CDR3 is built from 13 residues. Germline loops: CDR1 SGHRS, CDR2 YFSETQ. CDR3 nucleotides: TGCGCCAGCAGCTTAAAGGGGCAAGAGACCCAGTACTTC. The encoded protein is CASSLKGQETQYF.

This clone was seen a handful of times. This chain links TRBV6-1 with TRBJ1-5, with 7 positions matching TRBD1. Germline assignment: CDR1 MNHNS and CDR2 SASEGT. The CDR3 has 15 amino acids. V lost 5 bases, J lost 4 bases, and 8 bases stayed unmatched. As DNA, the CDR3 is TGTGCCAGCAGTATGTCCAGGGGGTCTAATCAGCCCCAGCATTTT. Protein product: CASSMSRGSNQPQHF.

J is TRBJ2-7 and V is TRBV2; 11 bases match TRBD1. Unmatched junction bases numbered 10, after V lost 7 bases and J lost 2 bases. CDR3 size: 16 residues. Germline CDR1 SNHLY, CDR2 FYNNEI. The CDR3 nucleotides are TGTGCCAGCACAAAACAAACGGGACAGGGGGCCTACGAGCAGTACTTC. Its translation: CASTKQTGQGAYEQYF.

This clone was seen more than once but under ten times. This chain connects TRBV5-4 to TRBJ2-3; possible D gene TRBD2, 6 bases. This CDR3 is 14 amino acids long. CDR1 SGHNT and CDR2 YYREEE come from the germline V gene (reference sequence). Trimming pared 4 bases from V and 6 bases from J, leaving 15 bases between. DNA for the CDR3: TGTGCCAGCAGCCCCCACCCAAGCGGGGATACGCAGTATTTT. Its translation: CASSPHPSGDTQYF.

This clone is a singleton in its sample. The DNA for the CDR3 is TGTGCCAGCAGTTGGGCAGACTCCTACGAGCAGTACTTC. Translating it yields CASSWADSYEQYF. This rearrangement joins TRBV28 to TRBJ2-7, with D unresolved. CDR1 and CDR2 (germline): MDHEN, SYDVKM. Trimming removed 4 bases at V and 0 bases at J, with 7 bases between. The CDR3 consists of 13 residues. Complete variable domain (other parts from reference TRBV28 and TRBJ2-7): DVKVTQSSRYLVKRTGEKVFLECVQDMDHENMFWYRQDPGLGLRLIYFSYDVKMKEKGDIPEGYSVSREKKERFSLILESASTNQTSMYLCASSWADSYEQYFGPGTRLTVT.

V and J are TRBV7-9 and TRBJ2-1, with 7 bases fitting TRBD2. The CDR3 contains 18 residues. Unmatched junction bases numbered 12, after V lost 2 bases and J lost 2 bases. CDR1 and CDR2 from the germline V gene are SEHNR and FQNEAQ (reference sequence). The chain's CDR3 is CASSLRRSRRETYNEQFF. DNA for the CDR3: TGTGCCAGCAGCTTACGGCGCTCCAGGCGGGAGACCTACAATGAGCAGTTCTTC.

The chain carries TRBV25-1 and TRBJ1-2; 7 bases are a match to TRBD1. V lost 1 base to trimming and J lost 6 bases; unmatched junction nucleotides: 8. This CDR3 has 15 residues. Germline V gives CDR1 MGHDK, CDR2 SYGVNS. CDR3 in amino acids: CASSEWKGAINGYTF. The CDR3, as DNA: TGTGCCAGCAGTGAATGGAAGGGGGCGATTAATGGCTACACCTTC.

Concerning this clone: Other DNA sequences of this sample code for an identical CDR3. Here the CDR3 DNA reads TGTGCCAGCAGTTTTTCCGGGACAGCTTACGAGCAGTACTTC. Translated: CASSFSGTAYEQYF. V is TRBV27 and J is TRBJ2-7; 7 nucleotides match TRBD1. Trimming cost V 3 bases and J 4 bases; bases outside gene matches: 6. The CDR3 runs 14 residues. CDR1 is MNHEY and CDR2 is SMNVEV in the germline V gene (reference sequence).

The CDR3 nucleotides are TGTGCCACCAGCAGAGAATCCGTAGACGGGTGGGGAGCCGGGGAGCTGTTTTTT. Translation gives CATSRESVDGWGAGELFF. The V call is TRBV15, the J call TRBJ2-2, with TRBD2 as a possible D gene (5 bases). From germline, CDR1 is LNHNV and CDR2 YYDKDF (reference sequence). Trimming cost V 0 bases and J 6 bases, with 20 bases left between them. The CDR3 sequence is 18 residues long.

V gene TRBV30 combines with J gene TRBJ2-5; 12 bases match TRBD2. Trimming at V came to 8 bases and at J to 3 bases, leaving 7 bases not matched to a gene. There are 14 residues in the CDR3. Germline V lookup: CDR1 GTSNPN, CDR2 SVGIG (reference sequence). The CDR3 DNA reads TGTGCCACCTCAGGACTAGCGGGAAAAGAGACCCAGTACTTC. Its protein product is CATSGLAGKETQYF.

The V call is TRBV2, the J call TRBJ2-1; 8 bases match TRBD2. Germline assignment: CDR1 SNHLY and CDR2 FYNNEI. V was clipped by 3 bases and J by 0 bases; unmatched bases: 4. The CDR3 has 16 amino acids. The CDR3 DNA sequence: TGTGCCAGCAGTGACCGGGGGGGTCGCTCCTACAATGAGCAGTTCTTC. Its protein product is CASSDRGGRSYNEQFF.

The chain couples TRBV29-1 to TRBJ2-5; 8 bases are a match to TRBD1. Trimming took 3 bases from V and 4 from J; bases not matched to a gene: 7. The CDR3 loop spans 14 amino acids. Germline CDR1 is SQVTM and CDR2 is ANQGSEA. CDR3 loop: CSVDQGAGGETQYF. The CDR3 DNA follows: TGCAGCGTTGATCAGGGGGCAGGGGGAGAGACCCAGTACTTC.

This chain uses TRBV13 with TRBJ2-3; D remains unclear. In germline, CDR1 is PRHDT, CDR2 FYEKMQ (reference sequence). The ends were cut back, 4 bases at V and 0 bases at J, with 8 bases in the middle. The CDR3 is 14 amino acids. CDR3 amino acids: CASSSSGSTDTQYF. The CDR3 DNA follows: TGTGCCAGCAGCTCCTCCGGGAGCACAGATACGCAGTATTTT.

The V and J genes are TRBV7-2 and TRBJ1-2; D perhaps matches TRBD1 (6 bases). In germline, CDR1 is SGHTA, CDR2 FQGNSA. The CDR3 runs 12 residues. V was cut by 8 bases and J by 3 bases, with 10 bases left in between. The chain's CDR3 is CASRRTDYGYTF. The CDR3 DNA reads TGTGCCAGCCGACGGACAGACTATGGCTACACCTTC.

The CDR3 bases are TGTGCCATCAGTGAATCAGGGGGCAGGTACGAGCAGTACTTC. Translating gives CAISESGGRYEQYF. The genes are TRBV10-3 and TRBJ2-7; 8 bases line up with TRBD1. CDR1 and CDR2 (germline): ENHRY, SYGVKD. This CDR3 has 14 residues. Trimming cost V 3 bases and J 4 bases; bases outside gene matches: 5.

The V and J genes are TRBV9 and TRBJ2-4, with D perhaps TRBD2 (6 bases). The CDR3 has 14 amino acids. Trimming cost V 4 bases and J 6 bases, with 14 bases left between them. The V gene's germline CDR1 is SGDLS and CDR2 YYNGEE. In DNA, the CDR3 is TGTGCCAGCAGCCCGCAACTAGCCTCAAACATTCAGTACTTC. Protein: CASSPQLASNIQYF.

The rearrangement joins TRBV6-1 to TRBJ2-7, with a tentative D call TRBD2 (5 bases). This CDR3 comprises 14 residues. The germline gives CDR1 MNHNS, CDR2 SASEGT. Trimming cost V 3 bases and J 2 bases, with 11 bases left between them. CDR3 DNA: TGTGCCAGCAGTGACGGAGGTACCGCCTACGAGCAGTACTTC. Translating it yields CASSDGGTAYEQYF.